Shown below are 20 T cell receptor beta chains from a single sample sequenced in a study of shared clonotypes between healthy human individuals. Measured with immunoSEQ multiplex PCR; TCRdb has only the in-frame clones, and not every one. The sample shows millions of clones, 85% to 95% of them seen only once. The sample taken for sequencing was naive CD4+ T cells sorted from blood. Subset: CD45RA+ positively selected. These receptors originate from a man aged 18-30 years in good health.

The CDR3 spells CAWGAMGVSSSPLHF. CDR3 DNA: TGTGCCTGGGGTGCTATGGGGGTATCGAGTTCACCCCTCCACTTT. V gene TRBV30 combines with J gene TRBJ1-6, with D perhaps matching TRBD1 (5 bases). V shed 5 bases and J shed 9 bases, with 20 bases lying between them. Per the germline V gene, CDR1 is GTSNPN and CDR2 is SVGIG (reference sequence). This CDR3 region has 15 residues. Variable domain in full (rest from reference TRBV30 and TRBJ1-6): SQTIHQWPATLVQPVGSPLSLECTVEGTSNPNLYWYRQAAGRGLQLLFYSVGIGQISSEVPQNLSASRPQDRQFILSSKKLLLSDSGFYLCAWGAMGVSSSPLHFGNGTRLTVT.

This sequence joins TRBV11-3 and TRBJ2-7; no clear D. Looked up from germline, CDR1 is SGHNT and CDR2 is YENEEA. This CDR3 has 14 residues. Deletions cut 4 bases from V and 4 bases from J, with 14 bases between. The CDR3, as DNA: TGTGCCAGCAGCTCCAGGTCCGGCGGTTACGAGCAGTACTTC. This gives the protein CASSSRSGGYEQYF.

CDR3 nucleotides: TGTGCCATCATGGACACCTTGAACACTGAAGCTTTCTTT. It codes for CAIMDTLNTEAFF. V is TRBV10-3 and J is TRBJ1-1; TRBD1 is a possible D gene (5 bases). CDR3 length: 13 residues. CDR1 ENHRY and CDR2 SYGVKD come from the germline V gene. The V and J ends lost 7 bases and 0 bases respectively, with 9 bases between them.

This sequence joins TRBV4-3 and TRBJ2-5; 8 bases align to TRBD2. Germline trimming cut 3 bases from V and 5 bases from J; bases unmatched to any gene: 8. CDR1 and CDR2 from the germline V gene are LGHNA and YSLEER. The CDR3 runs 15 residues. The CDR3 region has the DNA TGCGCCAGCAGCCATATAGCGGGGCCGGGGGAGACCCAGTACTTC. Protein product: CASSHIAGPGETQYF.

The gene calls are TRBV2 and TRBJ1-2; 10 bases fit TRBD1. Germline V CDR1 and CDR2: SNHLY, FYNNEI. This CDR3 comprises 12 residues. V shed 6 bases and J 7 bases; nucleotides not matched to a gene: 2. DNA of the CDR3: TGTGCCAGCAGGGGACAGGGGTTTGGCTACACCTTC. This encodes CASRGQGFGYTF.

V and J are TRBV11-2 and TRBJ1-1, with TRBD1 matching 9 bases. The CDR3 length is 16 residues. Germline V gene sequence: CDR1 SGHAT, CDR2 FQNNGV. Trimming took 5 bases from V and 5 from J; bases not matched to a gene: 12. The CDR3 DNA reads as TGTGCCAGCAGCCCGGGACAGGGAGTGAAGAGAACTGAAGCTTTCTTT. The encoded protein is CASSPGQGVKRTEAFF. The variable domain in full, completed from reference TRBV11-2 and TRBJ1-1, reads EAGVAQSPRYKIIEKRQSVAFWCNPISGHATLYWYQQILGQGPKLLIQFQNNGVVDDSQLPKDRFSAERLKGVDSTLKIQPAKLEDSAVYLCASSPGQGVKRTEAFFGQGTRLTVV.

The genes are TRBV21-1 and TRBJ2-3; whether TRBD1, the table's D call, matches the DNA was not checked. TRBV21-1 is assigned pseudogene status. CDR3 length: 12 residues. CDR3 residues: CASSIGADTQYF. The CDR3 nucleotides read TGTGCCAGCAGCATAGGGGCAGATACGCAGTATTTT.

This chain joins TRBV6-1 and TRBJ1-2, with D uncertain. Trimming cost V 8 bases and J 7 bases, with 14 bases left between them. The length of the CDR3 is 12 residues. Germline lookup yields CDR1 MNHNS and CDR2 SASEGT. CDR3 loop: CASSHLLPGYTF. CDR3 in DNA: TGTGCCAGCTCTCACTTACTACCTGGCTACACCTTC.

CDR3 loop: CASSGPGGGGGELFF. The CDR3 DNA is TGTGCCAGCAGCGGCCCAGGGGGCGGTGGCGGGGAGCTGTTTTTT. This rearrangement joins TRBV9 to TRBJ2-2; 8 nucleotides agree with TRBD1. The CDR3 sequence is 15 residues long. Germline trimming cut 3 bases from V and 7 bases from J; bases unmatched to any gene: 8. Germline assignment: CDR1 SGDLS and CDR2 YYNGEE. The whole variable domain, filled in from reference TRBV9 and TRBJ2-2, reads DSGVTQTPKHLITATGQRVTLRCSPRSGDLSVYWYQQSLDQGLQFLIQYYNGEERAKGNILERFSAQQFPDLHSELNLSSLELGDSALYFCASSGPGGGGGELFFGEGSRLTVL.

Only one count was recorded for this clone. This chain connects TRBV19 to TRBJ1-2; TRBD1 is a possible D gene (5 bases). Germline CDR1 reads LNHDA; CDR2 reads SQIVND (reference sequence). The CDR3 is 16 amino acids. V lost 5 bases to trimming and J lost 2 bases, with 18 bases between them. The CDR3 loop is CASSAGTDIKNYGYTF. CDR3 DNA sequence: TGTGCCAGTAGTGCCGGGACGGACATCAAAAACTATGGCTACACCTTC.

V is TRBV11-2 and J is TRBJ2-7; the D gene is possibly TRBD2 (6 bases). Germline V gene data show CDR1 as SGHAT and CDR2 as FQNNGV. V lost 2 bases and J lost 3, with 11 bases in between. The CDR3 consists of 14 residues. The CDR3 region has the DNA TGTGCCAGCAGCTTATCGGAGGGGTACTACGAGCAGTACTTC. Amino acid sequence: CASSLSEGYYEQYF. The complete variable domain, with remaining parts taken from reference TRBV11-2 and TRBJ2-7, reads EAGVAQSPRYKIIEKRQSVAFWCNPISGHATLYWYQQILGQGPKLLIQFQNNGVVDDSQLPKDRFSAERLKGVDSTLKIQPAKLEDSAVYLCASSLSEGYYEQYFGPGTRLTVT.

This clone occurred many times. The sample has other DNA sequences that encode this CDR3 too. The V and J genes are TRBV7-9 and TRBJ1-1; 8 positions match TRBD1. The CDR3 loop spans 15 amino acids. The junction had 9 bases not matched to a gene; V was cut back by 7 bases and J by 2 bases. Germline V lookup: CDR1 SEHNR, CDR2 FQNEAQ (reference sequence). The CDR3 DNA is TGTGCCAGCACCGCCTGGACAGGGCCCAACACTGAAGCTTTCTTT. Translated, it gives CASTAWTGPNTEAFF.

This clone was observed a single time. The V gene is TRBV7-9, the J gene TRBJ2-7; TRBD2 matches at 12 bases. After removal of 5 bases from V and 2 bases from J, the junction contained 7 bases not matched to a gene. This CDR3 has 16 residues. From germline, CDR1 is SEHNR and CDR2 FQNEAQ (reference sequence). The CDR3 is CASSQTSGRGPYEQYF. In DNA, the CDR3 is TGTGCCAGCAGCCAGACTAGCGGGAGAGGGCCCTACGAGCAGTACTTC. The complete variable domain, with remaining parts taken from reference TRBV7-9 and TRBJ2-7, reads DTGVSQNPRHKITKRGQNVTFRCDPISEHNRLYWYRQTLGQGPEFLTYFQNEAQLEKSRLLSDRFSAERPKGSFSTLEIQRTEQGDSAMYLCASSQTSGRGPYEQYFGPGTRLTVT.

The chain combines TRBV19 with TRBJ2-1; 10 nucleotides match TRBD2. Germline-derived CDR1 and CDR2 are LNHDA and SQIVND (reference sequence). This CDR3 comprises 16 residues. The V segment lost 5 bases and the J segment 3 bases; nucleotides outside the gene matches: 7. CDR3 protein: CASSVLTSGYYNEQFF. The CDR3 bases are TGTGCCAGTAGTGTTCTGACTAGCGGGTACTACAATGAGCAGTTCTTC.

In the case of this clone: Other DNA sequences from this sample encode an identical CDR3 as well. CDR3 sequence (DNA): TGTGCCAGCAGCTTGGGTGGATGGCAGCCCCAGCATTTT. Amino acids: CASSLGGWQPQHF. This sequence joins TRBV5-6 and TRBJ1-5, with D unresolved. V dropped 0 bases and J dropped 7 bases, with 8 bases sitting between them. This CDR3 region has 13 residues. The germline CDR1 and CDR2 sequences are SGHDT and YYEEEE.

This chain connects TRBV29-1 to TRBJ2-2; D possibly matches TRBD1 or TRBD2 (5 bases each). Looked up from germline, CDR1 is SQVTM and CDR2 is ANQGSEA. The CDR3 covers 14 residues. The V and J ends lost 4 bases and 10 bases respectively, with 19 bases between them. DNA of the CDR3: TGCAGCGTTGCCCTATGGGGACCACCGCCGGAGCTGTTTTTT. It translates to CSVALWGPPPELFF.

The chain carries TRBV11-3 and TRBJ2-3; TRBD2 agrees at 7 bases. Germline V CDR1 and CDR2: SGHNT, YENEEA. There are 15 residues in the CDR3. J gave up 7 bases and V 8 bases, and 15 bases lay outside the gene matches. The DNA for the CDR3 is TGTGCCAGCTCGGGTAAGGCGGGGGACGGAAATACGCAGTATTTT. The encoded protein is CASSGKAGDGNTQYF.

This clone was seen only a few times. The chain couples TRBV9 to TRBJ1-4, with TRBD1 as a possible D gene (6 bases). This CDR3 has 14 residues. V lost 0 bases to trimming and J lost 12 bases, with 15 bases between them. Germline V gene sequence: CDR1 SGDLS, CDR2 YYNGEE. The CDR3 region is CASSVDSDRSELFF. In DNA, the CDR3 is TGTGCCAGCAGCGTAGATTCGGACAGAAGTGAACTGTTTTTT.

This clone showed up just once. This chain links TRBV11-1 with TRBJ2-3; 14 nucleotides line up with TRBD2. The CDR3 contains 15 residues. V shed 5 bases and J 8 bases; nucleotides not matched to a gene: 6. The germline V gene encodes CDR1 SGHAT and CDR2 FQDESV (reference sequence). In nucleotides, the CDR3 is TGTGCCAGCAGCCGACTAGCGGGGGGGCTTAGTACGCAGTATTTT. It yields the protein CASSRLAGGLSTQYF.

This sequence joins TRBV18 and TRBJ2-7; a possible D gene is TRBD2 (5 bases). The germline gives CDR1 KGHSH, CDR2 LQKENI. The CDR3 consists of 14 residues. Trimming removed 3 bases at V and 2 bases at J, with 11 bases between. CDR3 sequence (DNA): TGTGCCAGCTCACCTCCGGGGAAAGCCTACGAGCAGTACTTC. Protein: CASSPPGKAYEQYF.